This T cell receptor beta chain was recorded in a study of T cell responses to AZD1222 COVID-19 vaccine (dated by TCRdb to the early 2020s). For the study in its entirety: TCR sequencing was performed for about 250 trial participants, of whom 207 were given two doses of AZD1222 and about 25 were given two doses of MenACWY control vaccine. Enrollment into the trials was organized by age into subgroups of 18-55, 56-69 and 70-plus years, and those subgroups contained roughly 140, 27 and 60 TCR-sequenced participants, respectively.

Concerning this clone: Its recognized antigen is unknown. No qualities accompany the bases; no much larger clone lies one base away.

The sample's time point label, decoded: about 28 days (+/-7) after the second vaccine dose. Because spike-specific TCR depth and breadth did not differ between the two schedules, AZD1222 recipients who got a second dose at roughly 4 weeks were pooled with those who got a second dose at roughly 12 weeks. Vaccinee samples were obtained from the UK trials COV001 and COV002, which included a single-blind randomized controlled phase 2/3 trial of AZD1222 (ChAdOx1 nCoV-19) in healthy adults. Trial participant PBMC samples were collected at day 0 and day 28 after the second dose for TCRbeta chain sequencing. Overall study results and their limits: Because no day 14 peak-response samples were available, repertoires were characterized only after the peak T cell response. Reportedly, close to half of the unique spike-specific TCRs recognized epitopes lying outside the regions that are mutated in the B.1.351 and B.1.1.7 variants. Participants were mostly white British, with more females than males. The authors suggested clonal diversity may have been underestimated. After two AZD1222 doses, spike-specific TCR breadth and depth were significantly higher than at day 0 and than in MenACWY recipients. The whole spike protein was spanned by vaccine-associated CD4 TCRs, and dominant responses were seen in regions 160-218 and 743-854. The 56-69-year group was small, and its depth increase did not reach significance, likely because of low power. Conclusions about previously exposed vaccinees are limited, since just five or six AZD1222 recipients were seropositive for SARS-CoV-2 at baseline.

The trim is 5 bases for V and 0 bases for J, with a gap of 14 bases between the germline ends. CDR1 and CDR2 (SGHVS, FQNEAQ) derive from the germline V gene. Including cysteine and phenylalanine, the CDR3 has 16 amino acids. Just CDR3 DNA is preserved here, 48 bases in frame from base 1. The CDR3 regions of human TCRbeta chains were subjected to immunosequencing. On the authors' methods: TCRs in the repertoires were compared against a reference library of SARS-CoV-2-specific TCRs that had been generated with the MIRA antigen-specificity platform. Breadth was defined as the fraction of unique TCRs that were SARS-CoV-2-associated. Depth was defined as the fraction of total T cells that were SARS-CoV-2-associated. Using the MIRA data, every spike-specific TCR was mapped to the spike region that the TCR reacted to and assigned to either a CD4 or a CD8 class. Log10-transformed breadth and depth values were compared by one-way ANOVA with Sidak's multiple comparisons tests. Here the immuneACCESS table is served through TCRdb, limited to in-frame sequences with V and J called. Missing clones are a known gap in these copies; in checked studies unresolved V genes cover under half, and the rest lacks a known reason. V, J and clone size reflect that table, while D and trimming were determined from the DNA. The table for this sample lists about 150,000 clones; approximately 91% of them were counted only once. The ten largest clones take up just under 2% of the sample.

The chain is made from TRBV7-8 and TRBJ2-1; the best D guess is TRBD2, with 6 bases matching. The starting material was peripheral blood, obtained 28 days after the second AZD1222 dose. The sequence came from an adult who received the AZD1222 COVID-19 vaccine. The CDR3: CASSPRGDNSYNEQFF. The nucleotide sequence reads as follows: TGTGCCAGCAGCCCCCGCGGGGATAACTCCTACAATGAGCAGTTCTTC.